The clone carrying this TCR beta chain has more than one count but fewer than ten. Its antigen is unknown. Authors of the study amplified TCR beta CDR3 regions from RNA transcripts. The HTBI primer set served for first-round RT-PCR of the TCR CDR3. TCRdb re-derived calls from the multiplex PCR reads in MiXCR, one entry per CDR3 protein. The top ten clones hold roughly 3% of a sample with approximately 620,000 distinct CDR3 sequences, about 16% of them seen once. Trimming pared 2 bases from V and 3 bases from J, leaving 6 bases between. Germline-derived CDR1 and CDR2 are SNHLY and FYNNEI. The CDR3 contains 13 residues. This sample was taken from a study of T cells in Graves' hyperthyroidism and ophthalmopathy. Notes on the study in general: Ophthalmopathy was predicted by the model a median of roughly 6.7 months ahead of onset. Expanded thyroid clonotypes (above 0.001) were mostly also found in blood.

Researchers barred patients who had uncontrolled infection, other autoimmune disease, pregnancy or lactation. An approximately 10 ml volume of fresh peripheral blood provided the PBMCs. The clonotype originates from a woman aged 35 to 49 with Graves' ophthalmopathy. Sequencing was carried out using blood. This chain links TRBV2 with TRBJ2-3, with D unclear. The CDR3: CASSEFGTDTQYF. The CDR3 coding sequence is TGTGCCAGCAGTGAATTTGGGACAGATACGCAGTATTTT.